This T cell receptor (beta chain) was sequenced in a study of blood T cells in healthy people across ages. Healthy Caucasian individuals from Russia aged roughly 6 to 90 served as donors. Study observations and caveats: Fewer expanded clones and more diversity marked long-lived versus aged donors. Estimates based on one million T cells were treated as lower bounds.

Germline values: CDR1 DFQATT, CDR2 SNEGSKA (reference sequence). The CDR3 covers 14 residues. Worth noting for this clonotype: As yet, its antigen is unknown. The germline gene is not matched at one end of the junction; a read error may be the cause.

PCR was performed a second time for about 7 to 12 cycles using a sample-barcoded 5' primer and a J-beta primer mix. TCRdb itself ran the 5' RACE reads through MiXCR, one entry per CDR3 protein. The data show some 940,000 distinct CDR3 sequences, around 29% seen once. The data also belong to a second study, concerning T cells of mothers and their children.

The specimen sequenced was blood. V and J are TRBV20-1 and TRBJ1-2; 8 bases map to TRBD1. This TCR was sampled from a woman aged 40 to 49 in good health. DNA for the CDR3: TGCAATGCTAGAGACCCCAGGGGGCAGGGAGGCTACACCTTC. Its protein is CNARDPRGQGGYTF.